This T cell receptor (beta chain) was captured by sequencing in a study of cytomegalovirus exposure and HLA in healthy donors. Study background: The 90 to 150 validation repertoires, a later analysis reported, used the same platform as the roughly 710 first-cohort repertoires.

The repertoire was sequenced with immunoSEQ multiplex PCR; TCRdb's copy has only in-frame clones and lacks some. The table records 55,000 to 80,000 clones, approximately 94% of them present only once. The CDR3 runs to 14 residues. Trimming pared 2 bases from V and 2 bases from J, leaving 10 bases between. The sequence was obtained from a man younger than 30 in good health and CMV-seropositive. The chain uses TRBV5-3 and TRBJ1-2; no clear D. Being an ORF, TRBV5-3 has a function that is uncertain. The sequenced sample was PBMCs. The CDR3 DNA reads TGTGCCAGAAGCTTTCGGGAGGAGAACTATGGCTACACCTTC. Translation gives CARSFREENYGYTF.